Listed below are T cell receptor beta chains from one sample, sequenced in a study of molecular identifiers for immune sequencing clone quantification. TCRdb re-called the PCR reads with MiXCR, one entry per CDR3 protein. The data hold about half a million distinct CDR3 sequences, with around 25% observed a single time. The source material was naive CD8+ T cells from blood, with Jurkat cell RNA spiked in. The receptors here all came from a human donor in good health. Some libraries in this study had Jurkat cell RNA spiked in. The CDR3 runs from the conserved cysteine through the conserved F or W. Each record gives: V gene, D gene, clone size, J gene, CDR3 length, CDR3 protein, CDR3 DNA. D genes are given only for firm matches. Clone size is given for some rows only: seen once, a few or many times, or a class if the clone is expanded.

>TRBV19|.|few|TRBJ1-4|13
CASSIDMGQKLFF
TGTGCCAGTAGTATAGATATGGGTCAAAAACTGTTTTTT
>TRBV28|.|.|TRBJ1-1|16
CASSLLDTHRDTEAFF
TGTGCCAGCAGTTTATTAGACACCCACCGGGACACTGAAGCTTTCTTT
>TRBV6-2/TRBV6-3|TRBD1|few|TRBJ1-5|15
CASSYTSGGDQPQHF
TGTGCCAGCAGTTACACCTCAGGGGGCGATCAGCCCCAGCATTTT
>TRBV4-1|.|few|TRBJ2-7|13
CASSVVQGYEQYF
TGCGCCAGCAGCGTGGTTCAGGGCTACGAGCAGTACTTC
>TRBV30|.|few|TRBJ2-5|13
CAWSATSSETQYF
TGTGCCTGGAGTGCTACCAGTTCTGAGACCCAGTACTTC
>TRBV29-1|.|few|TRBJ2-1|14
CSVVGGAMDNEQFF
TGCAGCGTTGTAGGGGGGGCGATGGACAATGAGCAGTTCTTT
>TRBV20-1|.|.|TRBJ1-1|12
CSARDLGIEAFF
TGCAGTGCTAGAGATCTGGGGATTGAAGCTTTCTTT
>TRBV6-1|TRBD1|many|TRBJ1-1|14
CASSPGDRGTEAFF
TGTGCCAGCAGTCCCGGGGACAGGGGCACTGAAGCTTTCTTT
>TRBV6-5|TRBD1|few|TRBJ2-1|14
CASSTRDRGNEQFF
TGTGCCAGCAGTACCCGGGACAGGGGTAATGAGCAGTTCTTC
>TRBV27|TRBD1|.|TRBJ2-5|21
CASSVEAAGTGVPGAQETQYF
TGTGCCAGCAGCGTAGAGGCGGCCGGGACAGGGGTGCCCGGGGCCCAAGAGACCCAGTACTTC
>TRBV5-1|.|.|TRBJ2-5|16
CASSLAGLGIQETQYF
TGCGCCAGCAGCTTGGCTGGCTTGGGGATCCAAGAGACCCAGTACTTC
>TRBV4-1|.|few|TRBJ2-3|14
CASSQPSSTDTQYF
TGCGCCAGCAGCCAACCATCTAGCACAGATACGCAGTATTTT
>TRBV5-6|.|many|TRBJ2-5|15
CASSFWGAVRETQYF
TGTGCCAGCAGCTTCTGGGGGGCAGTTAGGGAGACCCAGTACTTC
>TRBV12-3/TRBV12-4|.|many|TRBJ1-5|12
CASGSGNQPQHF
TGTGCCAGCGGCTCGGGCAATCAGCCCCAGCATTTT
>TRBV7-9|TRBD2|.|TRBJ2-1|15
CASSPISSGHNEQFF
TGTGCCAGCAGCCCGATCTCTAGCGGTCACAATGAGCAGTTCTTC
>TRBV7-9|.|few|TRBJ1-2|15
CASSLTETADYGYTF
TGTGCCAGCAGCTTAACAGAGACGGCCGACTATGGCTACACCTTC
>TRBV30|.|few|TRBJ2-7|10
CAWGGLEQYF
TGTGCCTGGGGGGGTTTAGAGCAGTACTTC
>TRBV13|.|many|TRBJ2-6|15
CASSAQGSGANVLTF
TGTGCCAGCAGCGCTCAGGGATCCGGGGCCAACGTCCTGACTTTC
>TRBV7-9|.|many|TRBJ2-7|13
CASSLGLRHEQYF
TGTGCCAGCAGCTTAGGGTTAAGGCACGAGCAGTACTTC
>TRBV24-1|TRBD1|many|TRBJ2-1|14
CATSDPDRGNEQFF
TGTGCCACCAGTGATCCGGACAGGGGCAATGAGCAGTTCTTC
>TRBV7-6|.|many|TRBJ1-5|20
CAIRIPPSVAPGPRNQPQHF
TGTGCCATCCGAATTCCCCCGAGTGTAGCCCCCGGACCTCGGAATCAGCCCCAGCATTTT
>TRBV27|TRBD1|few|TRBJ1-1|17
CASSSPGQGYLNTEAFF
TGTGCCAGCAGTTCACCGGGACAGGGGTATCTAAACACTGAAGCTTTCTTT
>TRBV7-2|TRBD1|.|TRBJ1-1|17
CASSLGREHRGYTEAFF
TGTGCCAGCAGCTTAGGACGCGAACACAGGGGGTACACTGAAGCTTTCTTT
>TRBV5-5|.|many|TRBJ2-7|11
CASSSGPQQYF
TGTGCCAGCAGCTCAGGACCTCAGCAGTACTTC
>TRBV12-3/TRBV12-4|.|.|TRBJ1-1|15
CASSYGLSGDTGAFF
TGTGCCAGCAGCTACGGACTATCAGGGGACACTGGAGCTTTCTTT
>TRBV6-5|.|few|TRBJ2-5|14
CASSYSTGQETQYF
TGTGCCAGCAGTTACTCGACAGGCCAAGAGACCCAGTACTTC
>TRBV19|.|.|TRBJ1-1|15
CASSIDEGRGTEALF
TGTGCCAGTAGTATAGATGAAGGGAGGGGGACTGAAGCTCTCTTT
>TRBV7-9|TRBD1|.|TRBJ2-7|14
CASSVTGGAGEQYF
TGTGCCAGCAGCGTGACAGGGGGCGCGGGCGAGCAGTACTTC
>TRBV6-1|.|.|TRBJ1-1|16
CASSEGVVRGPLVGFF
TGTGCCAGCAGTGAAGGTGTAGTTCGGGGTCCGTTAGTTGGTTTCTTT